A single sample gave rise to the 17 T cell receptor beta chains below, sequenced in a study of blood T cell repertoires in COVID-19. TCRdb's copy holds only in-frame clones and misses some; the assay was immunoSEQ multiplex PCR. The sample includes 97,000 or so clones, about 80% seen only once; the top ten take roughly 10%. Material: peripheral blood. All receptors come from a man aged 70-80 years with acute or convalescent COVID-19.

This sequence joins TRBV10-3 and TRBJ1-5, with 8 bases identical to TRBD1. CDR1 ENHRY and CDR2 SYGVKD come from the germline V gene. This CDR3 has 15 amino acids. The trim removed 6 bases at V and 4 bases at J, leaving 8 bases unmatched. The CDR3 is CAIRPTGEWNQPQHF. In DNA, the CDR3 is TGTGCCATCAGACCGACAGGGGAATGGAATCAGCCCCAGCATTTT.

The V gene is TRBV4-3, the J gene TRBJ2-7; D gene ambiguous. The CDR3 runs to 14 residues. V gave up 2 bases and J gave up 0 bases, with 8 bases separating them. Per the germline V gene, CDR1 is LGHNA and CDR2 is YSLEER. The CDR3 sequence: CASSQRAVSYEQYF. The DNA of the CDR3 is TGCGCCAGCAGCCAACGTGCGGTCTCCTACGAGCAGTACTTC.

J is TRBJ1-4 and V is TRBV2; D is possibly TRBD1 (5 bases). The germline CDR1 and CDR2 sequences are SNHLY and FYNNEI. Trimming pared 4 bases from V and 6 bases from J, leaving 12 bases between. The CDR3 spans 14 residues. CDR3 region: CASSVGGGHEKLFF. For the CDR3, the DNA is TGTGCCAGCAGTGTGGGGGGTGGCCATGAAAAACTGTTTTTT.

This sequence joins TRBV15 and TRBJ1-4; TRBD1 is a possible D gene (5 bases). The CDR3 is 17 residues long. The ends were cut back, 2 bases at V and 0 bases at J, with 13 bases in the middle. Germline values: CDR1 LNHNV, CDR2 YYDKDF (reference sequence). CDR3 nucleotides: TGTGCCACCAGCAGACGACAGAGCATTGCAACTAATGAAAAACTGTTTTTT. The encoded protein is CATSRRQSIATNEKLFF.

The chain combines TRBV18 with TRBJ2-7, with 9 bases fitting TRBD1. The trim removed 6 bases at V and 12 bases at J, leaving 6 bases unmatched. CDR3 length equals 11 residues. Germline CDR1 and CDR2: KGHSH and LQKENI. CDR3 in DNA: TGTGCCAGCTCCACGGGACAGGGTACGTACTTC. This translates into CASSTGQGTYF.

The V and J genes are TRBV5-1 and TRBJ1-1, with D perhaps TRBD1 (6 bases). CDR1 and CDR2 (germline): SGHRS, YFSETQ. Trimming removed 3 bases at V and 8 bases at J, with 11 bases between. There are 12 residues in the CDR3. The CDR3 region is CASSWAGTEAFF. CDR3 in DNA: TGCGCCAGCAGCTGGGCCGGGACAGAAGCTTTCTTT.

The CDR3 loop is CASSTYTGLFYEQYF. For the CDR3, the DNA is TGTGCCAGCAGCACCTATACAGGCCTGTTTTACGAGCAGTACTTC. This chain connects TRBV7-6 to TRBJ2-7, with D possibly being TRBD1 (5 bases). Germline CDR1 and CDR2: SGHVS and FNYEAQ. V was shortened by 5 bases and J by 4 bases, with 18 bases between the two germline ends. The CDR3 loop spans 15 amino acids.

The V call is TRBV5-1, the J call TRBJ1-2; D unclear. The CDR3 length is 15 residues. V was cut by 1 base and J by 1 base, with 11 bases left in between. CDR1 and CDR2 from the germline V gene are SGHRS and YFSETQ. The DNA for the CDR3 is TGCGCCAGCAGCTTGAACTGGGGAGGTAACTATGGCTACACCTTC. Its protein product is CASSLNWGGNYGYTF.

V and J are TRBV27 and TRBJ1-6, with no clear D. The germline CDR1 and CDR2 sequences are MNHEY and SMNVEV (reference sequence). The V and J ends lost 5 bases and 10 bases respectively, with 18 bases between them. This CDR3 region has 15 residues. CDR3 region: CASSPPVPERSPLHF. As DNA, the CDR3 is TGTGCCAGCAGTCCACCCGTCCCCGAGCGGTCACCCCTCCACTTT.

The chain combines TRBV29-1 with TRBJ2-6; no reliable D call. CDR1 and CDR2 from the germline V gene are SQVTM and ANQGSEA. The CDR3 is made up of 11 amino acids. V dropped 1 base and J dropped 7 bases, with 2 bases sitting between them. CDR3 in amino acids: CSVEVANVLTF. The CDR3 region has the DNA TGCAGCGTTGAAGTAGCCAACGTCCTGACTTTC.

The V and J genes are TRBV27 and TRBJ1-2; 7 positions match TRBD1. The CDR3 is made up of 15 amino acids. With 5 bases clipped from V and 6 bases from J, the junction kept 12 bases outside the gene matches. The V gene's germline CDR1 is MNHEY and CDR2 SMNVEV (reference sequence). The CDR3 reads CASSLRGTVGDGYTF. CDR3 nucleotide sequence: TGTGCCAGCAGTCTAAGGGGGACAGTGGGGGATGGCTACACCTTC.

Regarding this clone: The junction departs from germline at one end; a sequencing error may be responsible. The J gene is TRBJ2-1, the V gene TRBV3-1 (or the pseudogene TRBV3-2); the D gene is possibly TRBD2 (6 bases). The CDR3 consists of 11 residues. The V gene's germline CDR1 is LGHDT and CDR2 YNNKEL (reference sequence). The CDR3 bases are TGTGCCAGCAGCCAAGGGCGGGACGGGGTCTTC. Its protein is CASSQGRDGVF.

V gene TRBV9 combines with J gene TRBJ1-2, with D hard to call. Germline values: CDR1 SGDLS, CDR2 YYNGEE. This CDR3 has 14 amino acids. V shed 0 bases and J shed 8 bases, with 14 bases lying between them. Written as DNA, the CDR3 is TGTGCCAGCAGCGTAGGCCTCCTTCCGAGGGGCTACACCTTC. It translates to CASSVGLLPRGYTF.

The rearrangement links TRBV27 to TRBJ2-7; 7 bases match TRBD1. V lost 5 bases to trimming and J lost 6 bases; unmatched junction nucleotides: 7. This CDR3 contains 13 residues. CDR1 and CDR2 from the germline V gene are MNHEY and SMNVEV (reference sequence). CDR3 amino acids: CASSRQGFSEQYF. The CDR3, as DNA: TGTGCCAGCAGTCGACAGGGTTTCTCCGAGCAGTACTTC.

V is TRBV4-2 and J is TRBJ2-1, with 7 positions matching TRBD2. The CDR3 extends over 16 amino acids. Trimming at V came to 0 bases and at J to 7 bases, leaving 9 bases not matched to a gene. Germline V gives CDR1 LGHNA, CDR2 YNFKEQ. CDR3 in amino acids: CASSQDRRTRNNEQFF. The CDR3 DNA reads TGTGCCAGCAGCCAAGATCGTAGGACTAGGAATAATGAGCAGTTCTTC.

This chain uses TRBV7-8 with TRBJ2-1; 9 positions agree with TRBD2. Germline CDR1 and CDR2: SGHVS and FQNEAQ. CDR3 length: 17 residues. Trimming cost V 5 bases and J 1 base; bases outside gene matches: 9. In DNA, the CDR3 is TGTGCCAGCAGCAGCCAGGGACTAGCTGGTTCCTACAATGAGCAGTTCTTC. It codes for CASSSQGLAGSYNEQFF.

The J gene is TRBJ2-7, the V gene TRBV5-6; no definite D call. CDR3 length equals 13 residues. V was cut by 7 bases and J by 3 bases, with 14 bases left in between. Germline CDR1 and CDR2: SGHDT and YYEEEE. The CDR3 DNA reads as TGTGCCAGCTCTAATCGGGTCCGCTACGAGCAGTACTTC. It encodes CASSNRVRYEQYF.